A single sample gave rise to the 28 T cell receptor beta chains below, sequenced in a study of cytomegalovirus exposure and HLA in healthy donors. The PCR made use of 60 Vbeta and 13 Jbeta primers. Clones were read by immunoSEQ multiplex PCR, and TCRdb kept only the in-frame ones, dropping some. The sample's table shows approximately 70,000 clones. Material for sequencing was PBMCs. These receptor sequences come from a female donor in good health and CMV-seropositive.

The chain couples TRBV9 to TRBJ2-2, with TRBD1 identical over 7 bases. Germline trimming cut 0 bases from V and 7 bases from J; bases unmatched to any gene: 3. In germline, CDR1 is SGDLS, CDR2 YYNGEE. CDR3 length: 14 amino acids. CDR3 coding DNA: TGTGCCAGCAGCGTAGCCTACAGGGGCGGGGAGCTGTTTTTT. This translates into CASSVAYRGGELFF.

The V gene is TRBV6-5, the J gene TRBJ2-3; 13 nucleotides line up with TRBD2. Germline V gene lookup returns CDR1 MNHEY and CDR2 SVGAGI. The V segment lost 11 bases and the J segment 6 bases; nucleotides outside the gene matches: 8. The CDR3 loop spans 14 amino acids. CDR3 bases: TGTGCCGTCAGGACTAGCGGGGGCCTGGATACGCAGTATTTT. This translates into CAVRTSGGLDTQYF.

J is TRBJ2-2 and V is TRBV5-1, with D possibly TRBD1 on 6 matching bases. Trimming shortened V by 1 base and J by 7 bases, and 14 bases separated the two germline ends. The germline gives CDR1 SGHRS, CDR2 YFSETQ. This CDR3 is built from 15 residues. The CDR3 sequence is CASSLQGGDSGELFF. The CDR3, as DNA: TGCGCCAGCAGCTTGCAAGGGGGTGATAGCGGGGAGCTGTTTTTT.

The V gene is TRBV18, the J gene TRBJ2-7; D remains ambiguous. Germline assignment: CDR1 KGHSH and CDR2 LQKENI. Trimming removed 3 bases from V and 0 bases from J, with 12 bases in between. There are 15 residues in the CDR3. CDR3 nucleotides: TGTGCCAGCTCACCGGTCACGCGGCCCTCCTACGAGCAGTACTTC. Its translation is CASSPVTRPSYEQYF.

The chain recombines TRBV6-5 with TRBJ2-2; 8 nucleotides align to TRBD1. Germline CDR1 and CDR2: MNHEY and SVGAGI. V lost 3 bases to trimming and J lost 6 bases; unmatched junction nucleotides: 6. The CDR3 has 15 amino acids. The CDR3 sequence: CASSYQGAIPGELFF. For the CDR3, the DNA is TGTGCCAGCAGTTATCAGGGGGCGATTCCCGGGGAGCTGTTTTTT.

The chain is built from TRBV6-6 and TRBJ1-4; the D is unclear. This CDR3 contains 15 residues. Trimming cost V 2 bases and J 6 bases, with 13 bases left between them. The germline V gene encodes CDR1 MNHNY and CDR2 SVGAGI (reference sequence). The CDR3 loop reads CASSYPSKRDEKLFF. CDR3 coding DNA: TGTGCCAGCAGTTACCCCAGTAAGAGGGATGAAAAACTGTTTTTT.

This chain links TRBV5-1 with TRBJ2-5, with TRBD1 matching over 9 bases. J lost 1 base, V lost 4 bases, and 8 bases had no gene match. The CDR3 runs 16 residues. In germline, CDR1 is SGHRS, CDR2 YFSETQ. The CDR3 reads CASSAIDRGTQETQYF. CDR3 DNA sequence: TGCGCCAGCAGCGCGATAGACAGGGGGACCCAAGAGACCCAGTACTTC.

Regarding this clone: Sequence at one end of the junction differs from germline and may be a read error. This sequence joins TRBV29-1 and TRBJ2-3; weak D call: TRBD2 (7 bases). In germline, CDR1 is SQVTM, CDR2 ANQGSEA. This CDR3 has 15 amino acids. The DNA for the CDR3 is TGCAGCTTTGAGGGGGAGGGGGGTGGCACAGATACGCAGTATTTT. It codes for CSFEGEGGGTDTQYF.

The CDR3 bases are TGTGCCAGCAGCTGGACTATTCCCGGGGAGCTGTTTTTT. Translated, it gives CASSWTIPGELFF. J is TRBJ2-2 and V is TRBV7-2; D might be TRBD2 (6 bases). V was trimmed by 4 bases and J by 6 bases, leaving 9 bases between them. The CDR3 covers 13 residues. Germline CDR1 reads SGHTA; CDR2 reads FQGNSA.

The chain links TRBV28 to TRBJ2-2; 9 bases are a match to TRBD1. Germline CDR1 and CDR2: MDHEN and SYDVKM. After removal of 5 bases from V and 6 bases from J, the junction contained 4 bases not matched to a gene. This CDR3 comprises 14 residues. The CDR3 DNA is TGTGCCAGCAGTACCCGACAGGGGGCCGGGGAGCTGTTTTTT. This codes for CASSTRQGAGELFF.

The CDR3 region is CASSIETGSFADTQYF. Written as DNA, the CDR3 is TGTGCCAGTAGTATAGAGACAGGGTCGTTCGCAGATACGCAGTATTTT. This chain connects TRBV19 to TRBJ2-3, with 7 nucleotides matching TRBD1. This CDR3 region has 16 residues. V dropped 0 bases and J dropped 4; count of bases not matched to a gene: 7. Germline values: CDR1 LNHDA, CDR2 SQIVND (reference sequence).

This clone registers medium-sized (0.01 to 0.1%) by frequency. The gene calls are TRBV5-6 and TRBJ1-1; weak D call: TRBD1 (6 bases). Between the trimmed V and J ends, which lost 2 bases and 1 base, there was a span of 12 bases. Germline assignment: CDR1 SGHDT and CDR2 YYEEEE. CDR3 length equals 15 residues. In DNA, the CDR3 is TGTGCCAGCAGCTTTCCCCGGACAGAGAACACTGAAGCTTTCTTT. Residues: CASSFPRTENTEAFF.

The chain links TRBV29-1 to TRBJ2-7; D might be TRBD2 (6 bases). The CDR3 contains 13 residues. V was pared by 3 bases and J by 5 bases, with 14 bases between. The germline CDR1 and CDR2 sequences are SQVTM and ANQGSEA. For the CDR3, the DNA is TGCAGCGTTGAGACGGGGGACCCGGACGAGCAGTACTTC. Translating it yields CSVETGDPDEQYF.

The V and J genes are TRBV19 and TRBJ1-2; 8 bases are a match to TRBD1. V dropped 6 bases and J dropped 5; count of bases not matched to a gene: 8. CDR3 length equals 14 residues. Germline CDR1 is LNHDA and CDR2 is SQIVND (reference sequence). This chain's CDR3 is CASRIRGQGYGYTF. The CDR3 bases are TGTGCCAGTAGAATACGAGGACAGGGATATGGCTACACCTTC. Complete variable domain (other parts from reference TRBV19 and TRBJ1-2): DGGITQSPKYLFRKEGQNVTLSCEQNLNHDAMYWYRQDPGQGLRLIYYSQIVNDFQKGDIAEGYSVSREKKESFPLTVTSAQKNPTAFYLCASRIRGQGYGYTFGSGTRLTVV.

This chain uses TRBV5-1 with TRBJ2-1, with TRBD2 matching over 13 bases. J was trimmed by 8 bases and V by 4 bases; bases with no gene match: 3. The CDR3 sequence is 14 residues long. CDR1 is SGHRS, CDR2 YFSETQ, per germline. Here the CDR3 DNA reads TGCGCCAGCAGCCGGACTAGCGGGGGAGATGAGCAGTTCTTC. Amino acid sequence: CASSRTSGGDEQFF.

This chain connects TRBV6-6 to TRBJ2-5; 13 bases fit TRBD2. This CDR3 contains 16 residues. With 0 bases clipped from V and 3 bases from J, the junction kept 1 base outside the gene matches. CDR1 and CDR2 from the germline V gene are MNHNY and SVGAGI (reference sequence). The DNA of the CDR3 is TGTGCCAGCAGTTACTCGGGACTAGCGGGGAAAGAGACCCAGTACTTC. Encoded protein: CASSYSGLAGKETQYF.

In nucleotides, the CDR3 is TGTGCCAGCAGTCCATTCGGACAGAAAGAGACCCAGTACTTC. Translating gives CASSPFGQKETQYF. This chain links TRBV28 with TRBJ2-5, with D tentatively TRBD1 (6 bases). The germline CDR1 and CDR2 sequences are MDHEN and SYDVKM. V lost 5 bases and J 3 bases, leaving 13 bases between the germline ends. This CDR3 comprises 14 residues.

The V and J genes are TRBV11-2 and TRBJ2-2; D gene ambiguous. Germline V gives CDR1 SGHAT, CDR2 FQNNGV. This CDR3 contains 14 residues. V shed 0 bases and J shed 5 bases, with 7 bases lying between them. CDR3 region: CASSLDWSTGELFF. Here the CDR3 DNA reads TGTGCCAGCAGCTTAGATTGGAGTACCGGGGAGCTGTTTTTT.

The chain joins TRBV4-2 to TRBJ2-1; TRBD2 matches at 7 bases. The junction had 7 bases not matched to a gene; V was cut back by 0 bases and J by 8 bases. Germline assignment: CDR1 LGHNA and CDR2 YNFKEQ. The CDR3 length is 15 residues. The CDR3 here is CASSQDGNREDEQFF. CDR3 sequence (DNA): TGTGCCAGCAGCCAAGATGGGAACCGGGAGGATGAGCAGTTCTTC.

V is TRBV2 and J is TRBJ1-2; D is uncertain. The V gene's germline CDR1 is SNHLY and CDR2 FYNNEI. With 4 bases removed from V and 12 bases from J, the gap between germline ends came to 9 bases. The CDR3 consists of 10 residues. The CDR3 loop reads CASSGGSHTF. Here the CDR3 DNA reads TGTGCCAGCAGTGGAGGGTCTCACACCTTC.

Concerning this clone: At one end, the junction sequence differs from germline, possibly due to a read error. The chain couples TRBV2 to TRBJ2-2; perhaps TRBD1 as D (5 bases). Germline-derived CDR1 and CDR2 are SNHLY and FYNNEI. This CDR3 region has 14 residues. The CDR3 loop is CASSEGTNTEELFF. The CDR3 coding sequence is TGTGCCAGCAGTGAAGGGACAAACACCGAGGAGCTGTTTTTT.

This rearrangement joins TRBV13 to TRBJ2-7; the match to TRBD1 covers 7 bases. The V segment lost 2 bases and the J segment 3 bases; nucleotides outside the gene matches: 7. The CDR3 is 15 residues long. Germline CDR1 and CDR2: PRHDT and FYEKMQ (reference sequence). CDR3 amino acids: CASSLSDRAIYEQYF. The CDR3 DNA reads as TGTGCCAGCAGCTTATCAGACAGGGCGATCTACGAGCAGTACTTC.

The chain combines TRBV12-5 with TRBJ2-3, with TRBD1 identical over 9 bases. The CDR3 runs to 15 residues. Germline V CDR1 and CDR2: LGHNT, FRNRAP. V gave up 6 bases and J gave up 4 bases; unmatched junction bases: 8. The CDR3 sequence: CASGRGQGLADTQYF. CDR3 sequence (DNA): TGTGCTAGTGGCCGCGGACAGGGGCTGGCAGATACGCAGTATTTT.

CDR3 residues: CASRGQGEPQHF. The CDR3 coding sequence is TGTGCCAGCAGGGGACAGGGTGAGCCCCAGCATTTT. The chain combines TRBV2 with TRBJ1-5; 9 bases are shared with TRBD1. Germline V lookup: CDR1 SNHLY, CDR2 FYNNEI. The CDR3 totals 12 residues. The trim removed 6 bases at V and 8 bases at J, leaving 2 bases unmatched.

J is TRBJ2-7 and V is TRBV11-3; 7 nucleotides align to TRBD1. The CDR3 is made up of 15 amino acids. V lost 5 bases and J lost 2; bases outside the gene matches: 9. Germline assignment: CDR1 SGHNT and CDR2 YENEEA. This CDR3 reads CASSTYGQATYEQYF. For the CDR3, the DNA is TGTGCCAGCAGCACCTACGGACAGGCCACCTACGAGCAGTACTTC.

CDR3 protein: CASSMWRLDEKLFF. The CDR3 DNA reads TGTGCCAGTAGTATGTGGAGGTTGGATGAAAAACTGTTTTTT. The chain employs TRBV19 and TRBJ1-4; D ambiguous. CDR3 size: 14 residues. V lost 3 bases and J lost 6, with 11 bases in between. CDR1 is LNHDA, CDR2 SQIVND, per germline (reference sequence).

The chain is built from TRBV5-1 and TRBJ2-1; 8 bases are shared with TRBD2. CDR1 is SGHRS, CDR2 YFSETQ, per germline. V shed 3 bases, J shed 5 bases, and the junction held 7 bases outside the gene matches. This CDR3 is built from 15 residues. As DNA, the CDR3 is TGCGCCAGCAGCTCGGGACTAGATAGCCACAATGAGCAGTTCTTC. Translating it yields CASSSGLDSHNEQFF.

The chain couples TRBV5-4 to TRBJ2-7; 7 nucleotides align to TRBD1. From germline, CDR1 is SGHNT and CDR2 YYREEE (reference sequence). J was trimmed by 3 bases and V by 0 bases; bases with no gene match: 6. The length of the CDR3 is 15 residues. CDR3 in amino acids: CASSLEGGTFYEQYF. The CDR3 coding sequence is TGTGCCAGCAGCTTGGAAGGGGGCACTTTCTACGAGCAGTACTTC.